The rows below give T cell receptor beta chains drawn from one sample of a study of CD8 T cells in Susac syndrome. TCRdb independently ran MiXCR on the immunoSEQ multiplex PCR reads; one entry per CDR3 protein. The data show about 84,000 distinct CDR3 sequences, 95% to 97% seen once. Sequenced sample: CD8+ T cells from PBMCs. Receptor source: a human donor with Susac syndrome. Both conserved end residues are part of each CDR3. D genes are given only for firm matches. Some rows mark clone size as missing; the rest say once, few, many or name a class of expanded clone.

v_call	j_call	cdr3_length	d_call	clone_size	cdr3_nt	cdr3_aa
TRBV5-1	TRBJ2-5	13	NA	NA	TGCGCCAGCGCTGGGGCAGGGGCAGAGACCCAGTACTTC	CASAGAGAETQYF
TRBV20-1	TRBJ2-7	17	TRBD2	NA	TGCAGTGCGGAAACCGGGACTAGCGGGATTCAAGGCTACGAGCAGTACTTC	CSAETGTSGIQGYEQYF
TRBV7-8	TRBJ1-1	17	NA	NA	TGTGCCAGCAGCTTAGAACCCCCGGGGTTCATGAACACTGAAGCTTTCTTT	CASSLEPPGFMNTEAFF
TRBV9	TRBJ2-7	13	NA	once	TGTGCCAGCAGCCCAGACCAAGGGGGAGAGCTTCACTTC	CASSPDQGGELHF
TRBV27	TRBJ2-1	15	NA	NA	TGTGCCAGCAGAGGGGAAAGGGGACGGTACAATGAGCAGTTCTTC	CASRGERGRYNEQFF
TRBV6-5	TRBJ1-2	13	NA	NA	TGTGCCAGCAGTTACACGGACAGCTATGGCTACACCTTC	CASSYTDSYGYTF
TRBV29-1	TRBJ2-1	15	NA	once	TGCAGCGTTCCGGACACGTCGAGCTCCTACAATGAGCAGTTCTTC	CSVPDTSSSYNEQFF
TRBV2	TRBJ1-2	15	NA	NA	TGTGCCAGCAGTGACGGACCGTTTGGTAACTATGGCTACACCTTC	CASSDGPFGNYGYTF
TRBV29-1	TRBJ2-1	14	TRBD2	NA	TGCAGCGTTATACTAGCGGGGGCATACAATGAGCAGTTCTTC	CSVILAGAYNEQFF
TRBV9	TRBJ2-1	15	TRBD1	NA	TGTGCCAGCAGCGTAATGGGACAGGGGGCCAATGAGCAGTTCTTC	CASSVMGQGANEQFF
TRBV20-1	TRBJ1-2	16	TRBD1	NA	TGCAGTGCTAGCGCCGGTTTAGGGGACAGGGATTATGGCTACACCTTC	CSASAGLGDRDYGYTF
TRBV7-9	TRBJ2-7	15	TRBD1	NA	TGTGCCAGCAGACCTGGGACAGGCCAATTCTACGAGCAGTACTTC	CASRPGTGQFYEQYF
TRBV20-1	TRBJ1-6	12	NA	NA	TGCAGTGCTAAACACATCAATTCACCCCTCCACTTT	CSAKHINSPLHF
TRBV20-1	TRBJ2-2	15	NA	NA	TGCAGTGCTAGAGATCTGGGTGGGAACACCGGGGAGCTGTTTTTT	CSARDLGGNTGELFF
TRBV4-2	TRBJ2-7	15	NA	NA	TGTGCCAGCAGCCAAGATCCCGGGGCAACCTACGAGCAGTACTTC	CASSQDPGATYEQYF
TRBV4-3	TRBJ1-6	16	NA	NA	TGCGCCAGCAGCCAGGATCCGAGACACCCTAATTCACCCCTCCACTTT	CASSQDPRHPNSPLHF
TRBV27	TRBJ2-7	16	NA	NA	TGTGCCAGCAGTTTGGTTCTTTCGGCACGCCTCTCCGAGCAGTACTTC	CASSLVLSARLSEQYF
TRBV7-9	TRBJ1-1	11	NA	NA	TGTGCCAGCGGTGCGAACACTGAAGCTTTCTTT	CASGANTEAFF
TRBV2	TRBJ1-4	14	NA	NA	TGTGCCAGCAGTGACAGCACAACTAATGAAAAACTGTTTTTT	CASSDSTTNEKLFF
TRBV20-1	TRBJ2-7	14	TRBD2	NA	TGCAGTGCTAGCAGTGGACTAGCGGCCTACGAGCAGTACTTC	CSASSGLAAYEQYF
TRBV9	TRBJ2-3	15	TRBD2	NA	TGTGCCAGCAGCGAGACTAGCGGGGGGGTAGATACGCAGTATTTT	CASSETSGGVDTQYF
TRBV7-8	TRBJ2-3	14	NA	NA	TGTGCCAGCAGTCATAGACTGTCTTCGGATACGCAGTATTTT	CASSHRLSSDTQYF
TRBV20-1	TRBJ2-3	17	NA	NA	TGCAGTGCTAGAGATATGCCATGGGACCCTCGCACAGATACGCAGTATTTT	CSARDMPWDPRTDTQYF
TRBV24-1	TRBJ2-3	16	NA	once	TGTGCCACCAGTGACTTTAGACGGAACAGCACAGATACGCAGTATTTT	CATSDFRRNSTDTQYF
TRBV5-6	TRBJ2-5	12	NA	NA	TGTGCCAGCAGCGCAGGCACCAAGGAGCAGTACTTC	CASSAGTKEQYF
TRBV7-9	TRBJ2-1	15	NA	NA	TGTGCCAGCTCCCCGGCTCATTCTTCCTACAATGAGCAGTTCTTC	CASSPAHSSYNEQFF
TRBV5-1	TRBJ2-3	14	TRBD2	NA	TGCGCCAGCAGCTCAGGACTAGCATCAGATACGCAGTATTTT	CASSSGLASDTQYF
TRBV20-1	TRBJ2-1	16	TRBD1	NA	TGCAGTGCCCGCCGACCACAGGGGCACCCTTACAATGAGCGGTTCTTC	CSARRPQGHPYNERFF
TRBV13	TRBJ2-4	14	TRBD1	NA	TGTGCCAGCAGCCCCTGGACAGGGGGGGGAATTCAGTACTTC	CASSPWTGGGIQYF